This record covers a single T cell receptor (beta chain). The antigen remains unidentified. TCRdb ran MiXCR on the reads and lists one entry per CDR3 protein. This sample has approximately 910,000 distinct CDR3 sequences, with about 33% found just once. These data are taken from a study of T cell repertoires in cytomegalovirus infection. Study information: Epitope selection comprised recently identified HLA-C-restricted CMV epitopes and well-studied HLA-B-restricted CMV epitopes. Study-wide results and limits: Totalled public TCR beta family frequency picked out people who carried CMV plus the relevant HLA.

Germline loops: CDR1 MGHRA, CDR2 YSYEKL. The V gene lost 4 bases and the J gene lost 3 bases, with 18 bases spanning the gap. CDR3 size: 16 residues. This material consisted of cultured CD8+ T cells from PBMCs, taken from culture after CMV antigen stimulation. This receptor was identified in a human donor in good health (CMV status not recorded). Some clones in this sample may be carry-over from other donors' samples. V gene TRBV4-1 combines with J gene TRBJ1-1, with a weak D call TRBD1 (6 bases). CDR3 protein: CASSPGTTGIYTEAFF. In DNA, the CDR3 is TGCGCCAGCAGCCCCGGGACAACAGGGATATACACTGAAGCTTTCTTT.